This T cell receptor beta chain emerged from a study of shared clonotypes between healthy human individuals (dated by TCRdb to between 2020 and 2021). Describing the broader study: The cohort included three men and a couple of women between 18 and 49 years of age. The study deeply sequenced blood TCR repertoires of five healthy adults to estimate repertoire size and the extent of clonotype sharing between individuals. Libraries were prepared and TCR repertoires were sequenced by different laboratories using diverse techniques, in order to increase sequencing depth and limit assay-specific biases. Leukapheresis yielded between about 0.8 and 9.5 billion PBMCs per donor. Broad study findings and their caveats: Sampling was limited to blood, and TCR repertoires in tissue likely differ from TCR repertoires in blood. Because the study included only a small number of donors, the genetic and exposure-history diversity represented was limited. Pairwise subsampling indicated that sequencing depth was expected to affect the degree of clonotype sharing among donors.

TCR CDR3 regions were amplified from genomic DNA by multiplex PCR using the deep immunoSEQ assay. Extracted genomic DNA from each cell subset was distributed evenly across all wells of several immunoSEQ 96-well plates, and each plate was treated as a replicate. Each replicate PCR for unsorted PBMC received approximately 0.3 ug genomic DNA, equal to 30,000 to 35,000 T cell genomes. Ten immunoSEQ deep assay plates were used to sequence the unsorted PBMC genomic DNA. Purified libraries were measured with a Qubit 3.0 fluorometer, size-checked on a Bioanalyzer 2100, and measured again with the KAPA Library Quantification kit. Every immunoSEQ 96-well plate was sequenced on a dedicated single-read 150-cycle Illumina NextSeq 550 flow cell. The paper's processing steps were these. Because only junctional sequences without quality scores were contained in the immunoSEQ output, filtering matching that applied to full-length reads could not be performed. To assign V/J genes and CDR3, sequences were annotated using PyIR, a Python wrapper for IgBLAST v1.9, with IMGT germline references. Reads were removed for weak V/J assignments (E-value above 1e-6), missing CDR3, stop codons, out-of-frame junctions, or ambiguous translated residues. V3J clonotypes were defined as sequences sharing the same inferred V gene, J gene, and CDR3 amino acid sequence. The percentage overlap between two repertoires was calculated by dividing the number of shared unique clonotypes by the size of the smaller repertoire. Richness of each repertoire was evaluated using RTK rarefaction, the Chao1 estimator, and Recon v2.1 estimates of unobserved clonotypes. TCRdb stores this immuneACCESS table with in-frame sequences only. Part of the clones is absent; in the studies checked, under half of the shortfall reflects unresolved V genes, and no reason is known for the rest. That table supplies the V and J calls and clone size; D and trimming were determined from the DNA. A total of some 500,000 clones appear in this sample, roughly 78% of them only once. The top ten constitute 9.5% to 15% of the sample.

With regard to this clone: Its antigen remains unidentified. Base qualities are not at hand, and no much larger clone is one base apart.

The donors were healthy, HIV-negative adults with no recently reported acute infections or vaccinations. Every donor was a Caucasian adult living in Nashville, Tennessee, USA. In the unsorted samples, 90 million or so PBMCs were counted, and genomic DNA was extracted using the QIAamp DNA Blood Mini kit. Blood was obtained by leukapheresis, after which PBMCs were separated by Ficoll-Histopaque density gradient centrifugation and cryopreserved in liquid nitrogen vapor phase. Its CDR3 holds 16 amino acids, cysteine through phenylalanine. Only CDR3 DNA is held: 48 bases, read in frame from base 1. Via the germline V gene (reference sequence), CDR1 is SGHAT and CDR2 FQDESV. The germline V end is reduced by 1 base and the J end by 5 bases; junction bases left unmatched: 10.

Recombination connected TRBV11-1 to TRBJ2-5; a stretch of 7 junction bases matches TRBD2. This receptor was identified in a woman in her thirties or forties in good health. Some clones in this sample may be carry-over from other donors' samples. What was sequenced was PBMCs. The DNA reads TGTGCCAGCAGCTTAGGAAGTCAGCGGGGCCGCGAGACCCAGTACTTC. It encodes CASSLGSQRGRETQYF.